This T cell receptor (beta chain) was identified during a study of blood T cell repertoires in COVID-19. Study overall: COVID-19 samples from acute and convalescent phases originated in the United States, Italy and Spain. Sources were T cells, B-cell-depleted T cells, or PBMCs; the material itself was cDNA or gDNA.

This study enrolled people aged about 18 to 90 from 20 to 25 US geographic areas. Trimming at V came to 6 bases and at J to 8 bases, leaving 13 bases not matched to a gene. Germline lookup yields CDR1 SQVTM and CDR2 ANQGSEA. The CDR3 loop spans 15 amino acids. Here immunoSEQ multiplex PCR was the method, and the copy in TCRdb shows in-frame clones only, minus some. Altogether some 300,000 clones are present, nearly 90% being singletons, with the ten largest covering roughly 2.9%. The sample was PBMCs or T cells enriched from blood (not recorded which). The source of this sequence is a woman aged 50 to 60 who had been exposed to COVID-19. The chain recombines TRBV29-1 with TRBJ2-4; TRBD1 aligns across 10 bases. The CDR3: CSVTLRDRGWDIQYF. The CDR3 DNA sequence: TGCAGCGTGACCCTCCGGGACAGGGGATGGGACATTCAGTACTTC.